The text below deals with one T cell receptor beta chain. Its antigen is as yet unknown. This entry comes from a study of T cell responses to AZD1222 COVID-19 vaccine. General study points: Only 6 or 7 people who got AZD1222 tested seropositive at baseline. Donors in the cohort were predominantly white British and more often female, and clonal diversity was possibly underestimated.

The CDR3 has 14 amino acids. Per the germline V gene, CDR1 is SQVTM and CDR2 is ANQGSEA. Trimming stripped 0 bases from V and 4 bases from J, with 13 bases between. Clones were sequenced by immunoSEQ multiplex PCR, and TCRdb holds only the in-frame ones, with some missing. The sample consists of fewer than 110,000 clones, around 90% of them appearing once. The rearrangement links TRBV29-1 to TRBJ2-7, with D perhaps assigned TRBD1 or TRBD2 (6 bases each). The sequence came from an adult in good health. This sample comprised peripheral blood, obtained on day 0 of AZD1222 vaccination. The CDR3 DNA is TGCAGCGTTGAAGATGGGGGGACACTATACGAGCAGTACTTC. As protein: CSVEDGGTLYEQYF.